The next 22 T cell receptor beta chains were all read from a single sample in a study of STAT3 mutations in large granular lymphocyte leukemia (dated by TCRdb to the late 2010s). The receptor library was made with the immunoSEQ multiplex PCR assay. Here the immuneACCESS table is served through TCRdb, limited to in-frame sequences with V and J called. Missing clones are a known gap in these copies; in checked studies unresolved V genes cover under half, and the rest lacks a known reason. The sample table records approximately 30,000 clones; around 80% of these occur just once. Of the sample, over 25% is held by the ten largest clones. Study-level results and caveats: Every T-LGLL patient showed at least one immunodominant TCRbeta clonotype, and about half showed multiple immunodominant subclonotypes.

No cognate antigen is known for these TCRs. Sequencing was carried out using peripheral blood mononuclear cells. The receptors shown here come from a woman aged 50 to 60 with T-cell large granular lymphocyte leukemia. Some clones in this sample may be carry-over from other donors' samples. The age is the age at diagnosis.

This chain uses TRBV29-1 with TRBJ2-5; the D gene is possibly TRBD1 (8 bases). The CDR3 has 15 residues. From germline, CDR1 is SQVTM and CDR2 ANQGSEA. V lost 5 bases, J lost 2 bases, and 18 bases lay in between. CDR3 in DNA: TGCAGCGTTAAGGGGGGGACAGGTCATCAAGAGACCCAGTACTTC. The encoded protein is CSVKGGTGHQETQYF. Complete variable domain (other parts from reference TRBV29-1 and TRBJ2-5): SAVISQKPSRDICQRGTSLTIQCQVDSQVTMMFWYRQQPGQSLTLIATANQGSEATYESGFVIDKFPISRPNLTFSTLTVSNMSPEDSSIYLCSVKGGTGHQETQYFGPGTRLLVL.

This clone has more than one count but fewer than ten. The chain has TRBV29-1 and TRBJ2-7; 9 bases are a match to TRBD1. CDR1 is SQVTM, CDR2 ANQGSEA, per germline. The length of the CDR3 is 11 residues. The junction had 4 bases not matched to a gene; V was cut back by 7 bases and J by 6 bases. The CDR3 loop reads CSAGGQGEQYF. DNA of the CDR3: TGCAGCGCCGGGGGACAGGGCGAGCAGTACTTC.

The gene calls are TRBV2 and TRBJ2-5, with a tentative D call TRBD1 (6 bases). Germline V CDR1 and CDR2: SNHLY, FYNNEI. There are 14 residues in the CDR3. V was trimmed by 6 bases and J by 2 bases, leaving 13 bases between them. CDR3 nucleotides: TGTGCCAGCAGGAGGCAGGGGATACAAGAGACCCAGTACTTC. Protein sequence: CASRRQGIQETQYF.

Turning to this clone: Compared with germline, one end of the junction differs, possibly owing to a read error. The V call is TRBV15, the J call TRBJ2-2; D gene uncertain. The CDR3 loop spans 13 amino acids. The germline V gene encodes CDR1 LNHNV and CDR2 YYDKDF (reference sequence). CDR3 sequence: CATRRDGTGELFF. CDR3 sequence (DNA): TGTGCCACCAGAAGAGACGGCACCGGGGAGCTGTTTTTT.

V usage is TRBV5-1 and J usage is TRBJ2-5; tentatively, D is TRBD1 or TRBD2 (5 bases each). V dropped 6 bases and J dropped 5 bases, with 20 bases sitting between them. The CDR3 loop spans 15 amino acids. The germline V gene encodes CDR1 SGHRS and CDR2 YFSETQ. CDR3 bases: TGCGCCAGCACCCGGTCCGACCCCGAGGGGGAGACCCAGTACTTC. This gives the protein CASTRSDPEGETQYF.

The chain carries TRBV18 and TRBJ2-5; 7 nucleotides agree with TRBD2. This CDR3 has 14 amino acids. Germline V gives CDR1 KGHSH, CDR2 LQKENI. J lost 2 bases, V lost 2 bases, and 2 bases had no gene match. The CDR3 region has the DNA TGTGCCAGCTCACCATGGGGGGGGCAAGAGACCCAGTACTTC. It yields the protein CASSPWGGQETQYF.

The V gene is TRBV27, the J gene TRBJ1-1; D call uncertain. The CDR3 has 14 residues. Trimming removed 2 bases from V and 3 bases from J, with 10 bases in between. Germline assignment: CDR1 MNHEY and CDR2 SMNVEV (reference sequence). The CDR3 bases are TGTGCCAGCAGTTTAATTGGGAGGGACACTGAAGCTTTCTTT. It is translated as CASSLIGRDTEAFF.

The genes are TRBV7-2 and TRBJ2-1; D may be TRBD2 (5 bases). The CDR3 sequence is 14 residues long. Germline CDR1 and CDR2: SGHTA and FQGNSA. V was shortened by 5 bases and J by 6 bases, with 14 bases between the two germline ends. CDR3 DNA sequence: TGTGCCAGCAGCCCCCCGGCGGGCGTCAATGAGCAGTTCTTC. This codes for CASSPPAGVNEQFF. The full variable domain, completed using reference TRBV7-2 and TRBJ2-1, is GAGVSQSPSNKVTEKGKDVELRCDPISGHTALYWYRQSLGQGLEFLIYFQGNSAPDKSGLPSDRFSAERTGGSVSTLTIQRTQQEDSAVYLCASSPPAGVNEQFFGPGTRLTVL.

The chain couples TRBV19 to TRBJ1-4, with TRBD1 matching over 9 bases. Unmatched junction bases numbered 4, after V lost 6 bases and J lost 8 bases. This CDR3 region has 13 residues. CDR1 and CDR2 from the germline V gene are LNHDA and SQIVND (reference sequence). CDR3 in DNA: TGTGCCAGTAGCGTACAGGGGGCAGAAAAACTGTTTTTT. Translation gives CASSVQGAEKLFF.

The V and J genes are TRBV25-1 and TRBJ2-2; D unresolved. CDR3 size: 13 residues. The V gene's germline CDR1 is MGHDK and CDR2 SYGVNS. V was pared by 7 bases and J by 5 bases, with 11 bases between. The CDR3 nucleotides read TGTGCCAGCACCACCCCCGGTACCGGGGAGCTGTTTTTT. Translated, it gives CASTTPGTGELFF.

Only one count was recorded for this clone. J is TRBJ2-7 and V is TRBV4-1; 7 positions agree with TRBD1. The CDR3 totals 14 residues. CDR1 and CDR2 (germline): MGHRA, YSYEKL. The junction had 6 bases not matched to a gene; V was cut back by 1 base and J by 6 bases. The CDR3 loop is CASSQGLRQGEQYF. For the CDR3, the DNA is TGCGCCAGCAGCCAAGGTCTCCGACAGGGCGAGCAGTACTTC.

This rearrangement joins TRBV18 to TRBJ2-3; 10 nucleotides align to TRBD1. Germline V gene data show CDR1 as KGHSH and CDR2 as LQKENI. The J segment lost 2 bases and the V segment lost 6 bases, leaving 5 bases of the junction unmatched. This CDR3 region has 15 residues. The CDR3 is CASSPGQGITDTQYF. For the CDR3, the DNA is TGTGCCAGCTCCCCGGGACAGGGGATCACAGATACGCAGTATTTT.

The rearrangement links TRBV5-6 to TRBJ1-1; 7 bases map to TRBD1. CDR3 length: 15 residues. Per germline, CDR1 SGHDT and CDR2 YYEEEE. V lost 6 bases to trimming and J lost 0 bases; unmatched junction nucleotides: 8. The CDR3 spells CASNLLGQVNTEAFF. Here the CDR3 DNA reads TGTGCCAGCAACCTATTAGGACAGGTGAACACTGAAGCTTTCTTT.

The V gene is TRBV5-1, the J gene TRBJ2-7, with 8 nucleotides matching TRBD1. The CDR3 loop spans 15 amino acids. V was pared by 0 bases and J by 0 bases, with 2 bases of the junction left unmatched. The V gene's germline CDR1 is SGHRS and CDR2 YFSETQ. CDR3 bases: TGCGCCAGCAGCTTGGCGGGACAGGCCTCCTACGAGCAGTACTTC. This translates into CASSLAGQASYEQYF.

This sequence joins TRBV19 and TRBJ2-1; 12 nucleotides agree with TRBD2. The V and J ends lost 2 bases and 5 bases, in that order; junction bases with no gene match: 7. Per the germline V gene, CDR1 is LNHDA and CDR2 is SQIVND (reference sequence). This CDR3 has 17 residues. The CDR3 spells CASSIWGLAGTNNEQFF. The CDR3 coding sequence is TGTGCCAGTAGTATATGGGGACTAGCGGGCACTAACAATGAGCAGTTCTTC.

This chain links TRBV18 with TRBJ1-1; TRBD1 aligns across 7 bases. The V and J ends lost 4 bases and 1 base, in that order; junction bases with no gene match: 6. Germline loops: CDR1 KGHSH, CDR2 LQKENI. The CDR3 is made up of 15 amino acids. CDR3 residues: CASSRQGFSNTEAFF. CDR3 sequence (DNA): TGTGCCAGCTCACGACAGGGATTTTCGAACACTGAAGCTTTCTTT.

The chain uses TRBV18 and TRBJ1-1; D is unclear. CDR1 KGHSH and CDR2 LQKENI come from the germline V gene. The CDR3 totals 14 residues. The V end lost 1 base, the J end lost 0 bases, and 6 bases lay between the germline ends. CDR3 residues: CASSPHSMNTEAFF. CDR3 sequence (DNA): TGTGCCAGCTCACCACACAGCATGAACACTGAAGCTTTCTTT.

The CDR3 DNA sequence: TGCGCCAGCAGCCTTGGACTAGCGGGAGGGCCTTCTGGGGCCAACGTCCTGACTTTC. Translating gives CASSLGLAGGPSGANVLTF. The chain carries TRBV4-1 and TRBJ2-6; 15 bases map to TRBD2. CDR3 size: 19 residues. After removal of 4 bases from V and 1 base from J, the junction contained 5 bases not matched to a gene. Germline loops: CDR1 MGHRA, CDR2 YSYEKL.

The V gene is TRBV18, the J gene TRBJ1-3; TRBD1 aligns across 7 bases. V lost 6 bases to trimming and J lost 7 bases; unmatched junction nucleotides: 9. This CDR3 is 14 amino acids long. The germline gives CDR1 KGHSH, CDR2 LQKENI. CDR3 DNA sequence: TGTGCCAGCTCTCCAGGGGGGACTTGGAACACCATATATTTT. It yields the protein CASSPGGTWNTIYF.

The J gene is TRBJ2-7, the V gene TRBV18; 7 nucleotides line up with TRBD1. Trimming cost V 2 bases and J 0 bases; bases outside gene matches: 13. Germline-derived CDR1 and CDR2 are KGHSH and LQKENI. The CDR3 length is 18 residues. The CDR3 nucleotides are TGTGCCAGCTCACCAGGTTCTGGGTCGGCAGGGGGCTCCTACGAGCAGTACTTC. This codes for CASSPGSGSAGGSYEQYF.

This clone was seen just once. This chain connects TRBV7-3 to TRBJ2-2; TRBD1 aligns across 10 bases. V shed 5 bases, J shed 7 bases, and the junction held 4 bases outside the gene matches. CDR1 is SGHTA, CDR2 FQGTGA, per germline. The CDR3 is made up of 14 amino acids. The CDR3 DNA is TGTGCCAGCAGCCGGGACAGGGGTAACGGGGAGCTGTTTTTT. It yields the protein CASSRDRGNGELFF.

This chain joins TRBV27 and TRBJ2-1, with D possibly matching TRBD2 (6 bases). The CDR3 sequence is 17 residues long. V lost 4 bases and J 4 bases, leaving 20 bases between the germline ends. Per the germline V gene, CDR1 is MNHEY and CDR2 is SMNVEV (reference sequence). CDR3 sequence: CASSSLKAGLTYNEQFF. The CDR3 DNA sequence: TGTGCCAGCAGTTCCCTAAAAGCGGGTCTGACTTACAATGAGCAGTTCTTC.